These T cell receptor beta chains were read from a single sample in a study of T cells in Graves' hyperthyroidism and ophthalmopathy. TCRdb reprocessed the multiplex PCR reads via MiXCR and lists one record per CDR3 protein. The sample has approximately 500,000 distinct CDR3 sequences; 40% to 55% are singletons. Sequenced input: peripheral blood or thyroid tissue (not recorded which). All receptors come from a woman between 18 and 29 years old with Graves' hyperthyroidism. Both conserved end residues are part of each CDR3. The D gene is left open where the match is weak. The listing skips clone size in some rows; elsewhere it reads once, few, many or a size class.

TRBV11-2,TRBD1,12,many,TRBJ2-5,CAGQGLQETQYF,TGTGCCGGACAGGGGCTCCAAGAGACCCAGTACTTC
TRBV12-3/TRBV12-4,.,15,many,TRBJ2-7,CASSWTQRRPYEQYF,TGTGCCAGCAGTTGGACGCAAAGAAGGCCTTACGAGCAGTACTTC
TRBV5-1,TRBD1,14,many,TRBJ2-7,CASSYTGAVYEQYF,TGCGCCAGCAGCTACACAGGGGCGGTCTACGAGCAGTACTTC
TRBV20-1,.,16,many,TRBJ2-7,CSARAVPGKSSYEQYF,TGCAGTGCTAGAGCAGTACCGGGGAAATCCTCCTACGAGCAGTACTTC
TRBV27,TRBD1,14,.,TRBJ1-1,CASSAGTGRTEAFF,TGTGCCAGCAGTGCTGGGACAGGGAGGACTGAAGCTTTCTTT
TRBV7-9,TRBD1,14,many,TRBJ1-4,CASSPDRGLEKLFF,TGTGCCAGCAGCCCGGACAGGGGGCTCGAGAAACTGTTTTTT
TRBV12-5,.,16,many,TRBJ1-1,CASGLILGRRDTEAFF,TGTGCTAGTGGTTTGATCTTGGGACGGCGGGACACTGAAGCTTTCTTT
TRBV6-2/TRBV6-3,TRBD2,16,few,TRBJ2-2,CASTTSGRSPTGELFF,TGTGCCAGCACCACTAGCGGGAGATCTCCCACCGGGGAGCTGTTTTTT
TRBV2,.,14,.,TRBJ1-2,CASSEPGIGYGYTF,TGTGCCAGCAGTGAACCGGGGATCGGCTATGGCTACACCTTC
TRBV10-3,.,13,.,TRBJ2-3,CASSELNTYTQYF,TGTGCCAGCAGTGAACTCAACACATATACGCAGTATTTT
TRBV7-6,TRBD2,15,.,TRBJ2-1,CASALRTSAYNEQFF,TGTGCCAGCGCCCTAAGGACTAGCGCATACAATGAGCAGTTCTTC
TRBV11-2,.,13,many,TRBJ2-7,CASSLEAGLEQYF,TGTGCCAGCAGCTTAGAGGCGGGTCTCGAGCAGTACTTC
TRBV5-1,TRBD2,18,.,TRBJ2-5,CASSPNGLAGGIQETQYF,TGCGCCAGCAGCCCTAATGGACTAGCGGGAGGGATACAAGAGACCCAGTACTTC
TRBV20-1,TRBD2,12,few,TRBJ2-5,CSARLAGETQYF,TGCAGTGCTAGACTAGCGGGAGAGACCCAGTACTTC
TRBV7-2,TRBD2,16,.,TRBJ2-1,CASSLRLGLAYNEQFF,TGTGCCAGCAGCTTAAGACTTGGACTAGCCTACAATGAGCAGTTCTTC
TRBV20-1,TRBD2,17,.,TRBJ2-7,CSAIGTSGRPSYNEQYF,TGCAGTGCTATCGGGACTAGCGGGAGGCCCTCCTACAATGAGCAGTACTTC
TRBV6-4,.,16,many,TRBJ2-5,CASKDRRGHPVETQYF,TGTGCCAGCAAGGACCGCAGGGGCCACCCGGTAGAGACCCAGTACTTC
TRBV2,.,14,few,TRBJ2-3,CATSRLKSTDTQYF,TGTGCCACCTCCCGACTAAAAAGCACAGATACGCAGTATTTT
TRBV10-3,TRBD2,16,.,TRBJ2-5,CAISESGTSGSETQYF,TGTGCCATCAGTGAGTCTGGGACTAGCGGGAGTGAGACCCAGTACTTC
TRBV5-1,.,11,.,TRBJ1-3,CASSPRDTIYF,TGCGCCAGCAGCCCACGGGACACCATATATTTT
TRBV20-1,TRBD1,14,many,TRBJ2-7,CSAGDDRGSYEQYF,TGCAGTGCCGGAGATGACAGGGGATCCTACGAGCAGTACTTC
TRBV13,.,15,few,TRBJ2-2,CASRPGYPGTGELFF,TGTGCCAGCAGACCGGGGTACCCGGGGACCGGGGAGCTGTTTTTT
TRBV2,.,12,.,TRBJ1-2,CASSEGRQGYTF,TGTGCCAGCAGTGAGGGGCGACAGGGCTACACCTTC
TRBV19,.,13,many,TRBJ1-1,CASSIVAGAEAFF,TGTGCCAGTAGTATTGTAGCAGGCGCTGAAGCTTTCTTT
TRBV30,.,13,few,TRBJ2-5,CAWGHDSQSAQYF,TGTGCCTGGGGACACGACAGCCAGTCGGCCCAGTACTTC
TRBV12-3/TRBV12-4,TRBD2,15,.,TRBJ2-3,CASTLTSGTSDTQYF,TGTGCCAGCACGCTGACTAGCGGGACTTCAGATACGCAGTATTTT
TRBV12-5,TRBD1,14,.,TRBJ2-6,CASGYTDRANTEAF,TGTGCTAGTGGTTATACGGACAGGGCGAACACTGAAGCTTTC
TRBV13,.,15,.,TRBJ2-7,CASSWTTRVTGEKYF,TGTGCCAGCAGTTGGACTACCAGGGTCACCGGGGAGAAGTACTTC
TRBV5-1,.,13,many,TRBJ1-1,CASSFYRGTEAFF,TGCGCCAGCAGCTTTTACAGAGGCACTGAAGCTTTCTTT
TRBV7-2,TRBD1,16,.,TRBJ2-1,CASSLGTGASYNEQFF,TGTGCCAGCAGCTTGGGGACAGGCGCCTCCTACAATGAGCAGTTCTTC
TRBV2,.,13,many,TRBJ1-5,CASRWRTNQPQHF,TGTGCCAGCAGATGGAGAACCAATCAGCCCCAGCATTTT
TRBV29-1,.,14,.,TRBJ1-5,CSVKKREGNQPQHF,TGCAGCGTTAAGAAGCGGGAGGGCAATCAGCCCCAGCATTTT
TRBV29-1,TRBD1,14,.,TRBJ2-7,CSVEDGTGYYEQYF,TGCAGCGTTGAAGACGGGACAGGGTACTACGAGCAGTACTTC
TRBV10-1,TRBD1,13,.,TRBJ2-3,CASRTDREDTQYF,TGCGCCAGCAGGACAGACAGGGAAGATACGCAGTATTTT
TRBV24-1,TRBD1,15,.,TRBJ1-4,CATSEGQGANEKLFF,TGTGCCACCAGTGAGGGACAGGGTGCTAATGAAAAACTGTTTTTT
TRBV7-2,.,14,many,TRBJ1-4,CASSSSGQSGKLFF,TGTGCCAGCAGCTCGTCCGGACAGAGCGGAAAACTGTTTTTT
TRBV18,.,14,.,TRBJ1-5,CASSPRSGDRPQHF,TGTGCCAGCTCACCACGATCCGGAGACCGGCCCCAGCATTTT
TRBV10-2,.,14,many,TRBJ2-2,CASSEVRHTGELFF,TGCGCCAGCAGTGAGGTGCGCCACACCGGGGAGCTGTTTTTT
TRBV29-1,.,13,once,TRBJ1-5,CSVEVQGLYNEHF,TGCAGCGTTGAGGTTCAGGGGTTATACAATGAGCATTTT